The entry below describes one T cell receptor beta chain. The CDR3 loop spans 13 amino acids. Germline V gene sequence: CDR1 MDHEN, CDR2 SYDVKM. V gave up 3 bases and J gave up 5 bases, with 8 bases separating them. These data belong to a study of T cell changes during pregnancy in multiple sclerosis. Sequenced by immunoSEQ multiplex PCR; TCRdb stores in-frame clones only, minus some. The sample shows about 26,000 clones, nearly 90% of them seen only once. This TCR derives from a female donor with multiple sclerosis, enrolled in a pregnancy study. This chain connects TRBV28 to TRBJ2-1; D not resolved. Specimen: CD8+ T cells from peripheral blood mononuclear cells, collected in the second trimester of pregnancy. The CDR3 protein is CASSFRFNNEQFF. CDR3 bases: TGTGCCAGCAGTTTTCGGTTCAACAATGAGCAGTTCTTC.